One sample yielded the 31 T cell receptor beta chains listed below, sequenced in a study of shared clonotypes between healthy human individuals. Only in-frame clones appear in the TCRdb table, and some are missing; sequencing was by immunoSEQ multiplex PCR. The sample has some 900,000 clones, approximately 80% seen once. The sequenced sample consisted of memory CD4+ T cells sorted from blood. Subset meaning: CD45RA-negative fraction. These receptor sequences come from a man aged 18 to 35 in good health.

This sequence joins TRBV7-6 and TRBJ1-5, with D uncertain. CDR1 is SGHVS and CDR2 is FNYEAQ in the germline V gene. V was shortened by 5 bases and J by 3 bases, with 5 bases between the two germline ends. The CDR3 consists of 12 residues. The CDR3 loop is CASSPPNQPQHF. The DNA of the CDR3 is TGTGCCAGCAGCCCCCCCAATCAGCCCCAGCATTTT.

There are a few counts of this clone. This chain joins TRBV28 and TRBJ1-2; tentative D call: TRBD1 (5 bases). Germline lookup yields CDR1 MDHEN and CDR2 SYDVKM. The CDR3 loop spans 15 amino acids. Trimming took 4 bases from V and 5 from J, leaving 17 bases between them. The CDR3 sequence is CASSSFVGADYGYTF. The CDR3 DNA reads TGTGCCAGCAGTTCTTTCGTCGGGGCGGATTATGGCTACACCTTC.

The sample holds one count of this clone. The CDR3 loop reads CASSEILLVESRGTQYF. In nucleotides, the CDR3 is TGTGCCAGCAGTGAAATCCTCCTGGTGGAGTCGCGGGGTACGCAGTATTTT. V is TRBV2 and J is TRBJ2-3; possible D gene TRBD2, 6 bases. This CDR3 has 17 residues. Germline V gene sequence: CDR1 SNHLY, CDR2 FYNNEI. V lost 2 bases, J lost 8 bases, and 23 bases lay in between.

J is TRBJ2-7 and V is TRBV2; TRBD1 is a possible D gene (5 bases). Germline V lookup: CDR1 SNHLY, CDR2 FYNNEI. The CDR3 runs 15 residues. V lost 1 base to trimming and J lost 6 bases, with 16 bases between them. DNA of the CDR3: TGTGCCAGCAGTGAAGGGGCCGGACAACCTACCGAGCAGTACTTC. This sequence encodes CASSEGAGQPTEQYF.

This sequence joins TRBV7-9 and TRBJ2-7; D ambiguous. The CDR3 spans 13 residues. Germline lookup yields CDR1 SEHNR and CDR2 FQNEAQ (reference sequence). V shed 1 base and J shed 7 bases, with 11 bases lying between them. The CDR3 region is CASSLDVEREQYF. The CDR3 DNA is TGTGCCAGCAGCTTAGATGTCGAGAGGGAGCAGTACTTC. The full variable domain, rest sourced from reference TRBV7-9 and TRBJ2-7, is DTGVSQNPRHKITKRGQNVTFRCDPISEHNRLYWYRQTLGQGPEFLTYFQNEAQLEKSRLLSDRFSAERPKGSFSTLEIQRTEQGDSAMYLCASSLDVEREQYFGPGTRLTVT.

The V call is TRBV19, the J call TRBJ1-1; D is unclear. Trimming pared 5 bases from V and 10 bases from J, leaving 11 bases between. The CDR3 runs 11 residues. The V gene's germline CDR1 is LNHDA and CDR2 SQIVND (reference sequence). The CDR3 DNA follows: TGTGCCAGTAGTTTCCAGCGGGGAGCTTTCTTT. Translating it yields CASSFQRGAFF.

The CDR3 sequence: CASTVRGGLNTGELFF. As DNA, the CDR3 is TGTGCCAGCACCGTTAGGGGGGGACTGAACACCGGGGAGCTGTTTTTT. The chain carries TRBV7-8 and TRBJ2-2; D possibly corresponds to TRBD2 (7 bases). Germline V gives CDR1 SGHVS, CDR2 FQNEAQ. The CDR3 has 16 residues. V was trimmed by 7 bases and J by 1 base, leaving 16 bases between them.

The rearrangement uses TRBV7-2 and TRBJ2-5; D gene unclear. Trimming stripped 1 base from V and 9 bases from J, with 15 bases between. Germline V lookup: CDR1 SGHTA, CDR2 FQGNSA. The CDR3 runs to 14 residues. The CDR3 DNA follows: TGTGCCAGCAGCTTAGAAGGGTGGGCAATGGCCCAGTACTTC. Protein: CASSLEGWAMAQYF.

This chain joins TRBV18 and TRBJ2-2; D may be TRBD1 (5 bases). Germline V gene lookup returns CDR1 KGHSH and CDR2 LQKENI. The CDR3 length is 14 residues. V was pared by 7 bases and J by 1 base, with 10 bases between. The CDR3 region is CASFPGQNTGELFF. The CDR3, as DNA: TGTGCCAGCTTCCCCGGACAGAACACCGGGGAGCTGTTTTTT.

This clone was seen a few times. The chain has TRBV2 and TRBJ1-1; D is undetermined. Trimming removed 6 bases from V and 4 bases from J, with 15 bases in between. Germline V lookup: CDR1 SNHLY, CDR2 FYNNEI. The CDR3 has 14 residues. CDR3 nucleotides: TGTGCCAGCAGCCTCAAACAGAAGGGCACTGAAGCTTTCTTT. It is translated as CASSLKQKGTEAFF.

The chain combines TRBV29-1 with TRBJ2-7; tentative D call: TRBD1 (5 bases). Germline V gene data show CDR1 as SQVTM and CDR2 as ANQGSEA. The CDR3 extends over 11 amino acids. The V gene lost 7 bases and the J gene lost 8 bases, with 15 bases spanning the gap. The CDR3 sequence: CSASEDRKQYF. The DNA of the CDR3 is TGCAGCGCCTCCGAAGACAGAAAGCAGTACTTC.

The V gene is TRBV7-2, the J gene TRBJ1-2; a possible D gene is TRBD1 (5 bases). Trimming left V 1 base short and J 7 bases short, with 13 bases between. The germline V gene has CDR1 SGHTA and CDR2 FQGNSA. This CDR3 is built from 14 residues. The CDR3 coding sequence is TGTGCCAGCAGCTTAGTCACCCAGGGTGGTGGCTACACCTTC. Its protein product is CASSLVTQGGGYTF.

The chain combines TRBV14 with TRBJ2-5, with no clear D. Trimming cost V 1 base and J 1 base, with 10 bases left between them. The germline gives CDR1 SGHDN, CDR2 FVKESK. There are 15 residues in the CDR3. DNA for the CDR3: TGTGCCAGCAGCCAAGGTGTCAACTTCCAAGAGACCCAGTACTTC. Translated: CASSQGVNFQETQYF.

Of note for this clone: One end of the junction is discordant with germline, which a read error may explain. This chain uses TRBV18 with TRBJ1-1; D ambiguous. The CDR3 has 11 residues. CDR1 and CDR2 (germline): KGHSH, LQKENI. CDR3 coding DNA: TGTGCCAGCTCCCCACACAGTGAAGCTTTCTTT. Translating it yields CASSPHSEAFF.

Worth noting for this clone: Other DNA variants within this sample encode the same CDR3. This chain links TRBV18 with TRBJ2-7; D gene unclear. CDR1 is KGHSH, CDR2 LQKENI, per germline. The length of the CDR3 is 14 residues. The V gene lost 2 bases and the J gene lost 2 bases, with 10 bases spanning the gap. CDR3 nucleotides: TGTGCCAGCTCACCAGGTGCGACAACCTACGAGCAGTACTTC. Translation: CASSPGATTYEQYF. Complete variable domain (other parts from reference TRBV18 and TRBJ2-7): NAGVMQNPRHLVRRRGQEARLRCSPMKGHSHVYWYRQLPEEGLKFMVYLQKENIIDESGMPKERFSAEFPKEGPSILRIQQVVRGDSAAYFCASSPGATTYEQYFGPGTRLTVT.

Remarks on this clone: Additional DNA sequences in this sample encode the identical CDR3. This chain links TRBV7-2 with TRBJ2-7; D not resolved. Per germline, CDR1 SGHTA and CDR2 FQGNSA. V lost 0 bases, J lost 3 bases, and 6 bases lay in between. The CDR3 consists of 13 residues. CDR3: CASSLARSYEQYF. CDR3 coding DNA: TGTGCCAGCAGCTTAGCCCGGAGCTACGAGCAGTACTTC.

This clone was counted a few times. The V call is TRBV19, the J call TRBJ1-5; D not certain. Germline CDR1 and CDR2: LNHDA and SQIVND (reference sequence). Trimming cost V 3 bases and J 9 bases, with 9 bases left between them. The CDR3 has 12 amino acids. CDR3 sequence reads: CASSIGLWPQHF. CDR3 DNA sequence: TGTGCCAGTAGTATTGGACTATGGCCCCAGCATTTT.

The chain links TRBV10-3 to TRBJ1-2, with 7 bases matching TRBD1. The CDR3 sequence is 12 residues long. Germline CDR1 and CDR2: ENHRY and SYGVKD. V dropped 7 bases and J dropped 8; count of bases not matched to a gene: 7. CDR3 sequence: CAINTGVGGYTF. The CDR3 bases are TGTGCCATCAACACAGGGGTAGGGGGCTACACCTTC.

The chain carries TRBV7-2 and TRBJ1-2; tentatively, D is TRBD1 (5 bases). The CDR3 loop spans 13 amino acids. Trimming left V 6 bases short and J 4 bases short, with 12 bases between. Per germline, CDR1 SGHTA and CDR2 FQGNSA. CDR3 DNA: TGTGCCAGCAGTCGCGACAGTTTCTATGGCTACACCTTC. It codes for CASSRDSFYGYTF.

The CDR3 region is CASSLSRGYNEKLFF. The CDR3 nucleotides read TGTGCCAGCAGTTTATCTCGGGGATATAATGAAAAACTGTTTTTT. The chain couples TRBV27 to TRBJ1-4; D gene uncertain. The V end was cut by 0 bases, the J end by 4 bases, with 9 bases between. This CDR3 is 15 amino acids long. CDR1 and CDR2 (germline): MNHEY, SMNVEV (reference sequence).

This rearrangement joins TRBV20-1 to TRBJ2-7; D remains unclear. The CDR3 runs to 11 residues. Germline-derived CDR1 and CDR2 are DFQATT and SNEGSKA (reference sequence). The germline V and J ends were trimmed by 3 bases and 4 bases, with 7 bases remaining between them. Written as DNA, the CDR3 is TGCAGTGCTAGTTTCGGTTACGAGCAGTACTTC. This encodes CSASFGYEQYF.

The genes are TRBV5-1 and TRBJ2-3; TRBD2 matches 9 bases. Trimming removed 4 bases from V and 1 base from J; junction bases left unmatched: 4. The CDR3 contains 15 residues. The V gene's germline CDR1 is SGHRS and CDR2 YFSETQ. The CDR3 spells CASSNLAGGTDTQYF. DNA of the CDR3: TGCGCCAGCAGCAACTTAGCGGGAGGCACAGATACGCAGTATTTT. Using reference TRBV5-1 and TRBJ2-3 for the parts outside the CDR3, the full variable domain is KAGVTQTPRYLIKTRGQQVTLSCSPISGHRSVSWYQQTPGQGLQFLFEYFSETQRNKGNFPGRFSGRQFSNSRSEMNVSTLELGDSALYLCASSNLAGGTDTQYFGPGTRLTVL.

This rearrangement joins TRBV27 to TRBJ2-3; D not resolved. V gave up 4 bases and J gave up 2 bases, with 7 bases separating them. This CDR3 contains 13 residues. CDR1 is MNHEY, CDR2 SMNVEV, per germline (reference sequence). The CDR3 protein is CASSSTITDTQYF. The CDR3, as DNA: TGTGCCAGCAGTTCCACTATCACAGATACGCAGTATTTT.

In nucleotides, the CDR3 is TGTGCCAGCAGCGCCCGAGGACAGTTGAACACTGAAGCTTTCTTT. This encodes CASSARGQLNTEAFF. The chain couples TRBV11-2 to TRBJ1-1; TRBD1 is a possible D gene (6 bases). Germline V gene sequence: CDR1 SGHAT, CDR2 FQNNGV. This CDR3 region has 15 residues. V lost 5 bases and J 0 bases, leaving 13 bases between the germline ends.

This rearrangement joins TRBV18 to TRBJ2-7; D gene ambiguous. V was trimmed by 3 bases and J by 4 bases, leaving 10 bases between them. The CDR3 extends over 13 amino acids. CDR1 and CDR2 from the germline V gene are KGHSH and LQKENI. This CDR3 reads CASSPSENYEQYF. The CDR3 DNA sequence: TGTGCCAGCTCACCGTCAGAGAATTACGAGCAGTACTTC.

V gene TRBV19 combines with J gene TRBJ2-7; 14 bases match TRBD2. The germline V gene has CDR1 LNHDA and CDR2 SQIVND (reference sequence). After removal of 6 bases from V and 2 bases from J, the junction contained 12 bases not matched to a gene. The CDR3 spans 18 residues. CDR3 protein: CASSARLAGGPSTYEQYF. The CDR3 DNA is TGTGCCAGTAGCGCCAGACTAGCGGGAGGGCCTAGTACCTACGAGCAGTACTTC.

The sample holds one count of this clone. The chain carries TRBV9 and TRBJ1-3; 8 positions agree with TRBD1. Germline V gene lookup returns CDR1 SGDLS and CDR2 YYNGEE. J lost 0 bases, V lost 1 base, and 3 bases had no gene match. CDR3 length: 16 residues. The CDR3 DNA sequence: TGTGCCAGCAGCGTACAGGGGGCGAACTCTGGAAACACCATATATTTT. This codes for CASSVQGANSGNTIYF.

The chain joins TRBV5-6 to TRBJ2-5; D is possibly TRBD1 or TRBD2 (6 bases each). CDR3 size: 16 residues. In germline, CDR1 is SGHDT, CDR2 YYEEEE. Trimming removed 6 bases from V and 1 base from J, with 19 bases in between. CDR3 nucleotide sequence: TGTGCCAGCACCTACTCGGGGGCTATACTCCAAGAGACCCAGTACTTC. Its protein is CASTYSGAILQETQYF.

V is TRBV4-1 and J is TRBJ2-7, with a tentative D call TRBD1 (6 bases). The CDR3 covers 18 residues. Trimming removed 3 bases at V and 1 base at J, with 22 bases between. Germline CDR1 is MGHRA and CDR2 is YSYEKL. The CDR3: CASSHQQGNWDNSYEQYF. CDR3 DNA sequence: TGCGCCAGCAGCCACCAACAGGGTAATTGGGATAATTCCTACGAGCAGTACTTC.

A remark on this clone: This likely came from a read error, as a far larger clone is one base away. The identical CDR3 is also encoded by other nucleotide sequences in the sample. The chain employs TRBV14 and TRBJ1-5; a possible D gene is TRBD1 (5 bases). The CDR3 runs to 13 residues. CDR1 and CDR2 (germline): SGHDN, FVKESK. V was shortened by 3 bases and J by 9 bases, with 12 bases between the two germline ends. The CDR3 region has the DNA TGTGCCAGCAGCCAGGATTGGGGGACGCCCCAGCATTTT. This encodes CASSQDWGTPQHF.

The chain has TRBV19 and TRBJ1-5; D is unresolved. The CDR3 length is 13 residues. Looked up from germline, CDR1 is LNHDA and CDR2 is SQIVND (reference sequence). Deletions cut 5 bases from V and 2 bases from J, with 7 bases between. CDR3 sequence: CASSDQGNQPQHF. As DNA, the CDR3 is TGTGCCAGTAGTGATCAGGGCAATCAGCCCCAGCATTTT. The full variable domain, completed using reference TRBV19 and TRBJ1-5, is DGGITQSPKYLFRKEGQNVTLSCEQNLNHDAMYWYRQDPGQGLRLIYYSQIVNDFQKGDIAEGYSVSREKKESFPLTVTSAQKNPTAFYLCASSDQGNQPQHFGDGTRLSIL.